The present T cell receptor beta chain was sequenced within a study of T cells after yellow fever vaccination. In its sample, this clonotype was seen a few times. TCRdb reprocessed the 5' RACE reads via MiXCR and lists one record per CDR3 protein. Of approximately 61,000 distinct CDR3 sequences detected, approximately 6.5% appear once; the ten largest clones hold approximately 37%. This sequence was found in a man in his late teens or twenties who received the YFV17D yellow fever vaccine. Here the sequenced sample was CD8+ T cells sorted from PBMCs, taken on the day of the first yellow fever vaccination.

The CDR3 loop reads CASSYPSPGGGPETQYF. CDR3 in DNA: TGTGCCAGCAGTTACCCATCTCCTGGCGGGGGGCCGGAGACCCAGTACTTC. The chain uses TRBV6-5 and TRBJ2-5, with 8 bases identical to TRBD2. Germline lookup yields CDR1 MNHEY and CDR2 SVGAGI. The CDR3 runs 17 residues. The V gene end was trimmed by 2 bases and the J gene end by 5 bases; junction bases not matched to a gene: 13.